This entry lists 30 T cell receptor beta chains sequenced from one sample in a study of CD8 T cells in Susac syndrome (dated by TCRdb to between 2019 and 2020). Libraries were constructed by the immunoSEQ multiplex PCR assay. RNA was extracted using the RNeasy kit, and about 0.5 to 1 microgram was reverse transcribed with random hexamers. The raw public data were reprocessed by TCRdb itself: fastp quality trimming at Q25, MiXCR clonotype calling, in-frame beta chains only. Here each entry gathers all rows of one CDR3 protein and keeps the most common genes and DNA. The sample table lists some 130,000 distinct CDR3 sequences, 90% to 95% of them with a count of one. Jointly, the top ten make up more than 0.095% of the sample. The source material was CD4+ T cells from PBMCs. The source of these receptors is a human donor in good health.

The CDR3: CASGPIHQSDSPLHF. Here the CDR3 DNA reads TGTGCCAGCGGCCCGATACACCAATCGGATTCACCCCTCCACTTT. The chain joins TRBV28 to TRBJ1-6; D remains ambiguous. The CDR3 contains 15 residues. Looked up from germline, CDR1 is MDHEN and CDR2 is SYDVKM. The germline V and J ends were trimmed by 8 bases and 8 bases, with 19 bases remaining between them.

This clonotype was found once. The chain joins TRBV2 to TRBJ2-2, with TRBD2 matching over 7 bases. V lost 3 bases and J lost 3; bases outside the gene matches: 1. Germline CDR1 reads SNHLY; CDR2 reads FYNNEI. The length of the CDR3 is 14 residues. CDR3 in amino acids: CASSEGGYTGELFF. The DNA of the CDR3 is TGTGCCAGCAGTGAGGGGGGGTACACCGGGGAGCTGTTTTTT.

The chain has TRBV7-2 and TRBJ1-1; D is perhaps TRBD1 (5 bases). CDR3 length: 14 amino acids. Per germline, CDR1 SGHTA and CDR2 FQGNSA. Trimming cost V 2 bases and J 5 bases, with 12 bases left between them. CDR3: CASSLIREGTEAFF. CDR3 in DNA: TGTGCCAGCAGCTTAATTAGGGAGGGGACTGAAGCTTTCTTT.

The chain employs TRBV20-1 and TRBJ1-2; 9 nucleotides line up with TRBD1. This CDR3 spans 11 amino acids. Trimming at V came to 6 bases and at J to 8 bases, leaving 4 bases not matched to a gene. The germline CDR1 and CDR2 sequences are DFQATT and SNEGSKA (reference sequence). DNA of the CDR3: TGCAGTGCCGACAGGGGGGGAGGCTACACCTTC. The encoded protein is CSADRGGGYTF.

The gene calls are TRBV3-1 and TRBJ1-5; a possible D gene is TRBD1 (5 bases). Germline V gene sequence: CDR1 LGHDT, CDR2 YNNKEL (reference sequence). CDR3 length: 14 amino acids. The germline V and J ends were trimmed by 0 bases and 6 bases, with 9 bases remaining between them. In DNA, the CDR3 is TGTGCCAGCAGCCAAGATCAGGGTGTTCAGCCCCAGCATTTT. It translates to CASSQDQGVQPQHF.

This clonotype turned up a few times. The CDR3 DNA follows: TGTGCCAGCTCACCGGGACTAGCGGGAGTCGAGACCCAGTACTTC. Encoded protein: CASSPGLAGVETQYF. V usage is TRBV18 and J usage is TRBJ2-5; TRBD2 aligns across 14 bases. The CDR3 has 15 amino acids. After removal of 3 bases from V and 5 bases from J, the junction contained 2 bases not matched to a gene. Germline CDR1 is KGHSH and CDR2 is LQKENI.

The V gene is TRBV15, the J gene TRBJ2-1, with TRBD2 identical over 9 bases. The J segment lost 8 bases and the V segment lost 3 bases, leaving 17 bases of the junction unmatched. The CDR3 runs 18 residues. Germline loops: CDR1 LNHNV, CDR2 YYDKDF (reference sequence). CDR3 bases: TGTGCCACCAGCAGGAATCCGGGACTAGCCCTACCTCGGGATGAGCAGTTCTTC. Amino acids: CATSRNPGLALPRDEQFF.

V usage is TRBV11-2 and J usage is TRBJ1-1; no clear D. Trimming pared 2 bases from V and 8 bases from J, leaving 15 bases between. CDR1 and CDR2 (germline): SGHAT, FQNNGV. This CDR3 has 14 residues. The CDR3 DNA reads as TGTGCCAGCAGCTTAAGTGAGGGTCCCACCGAAGCTTTCTTT. Amino acids: CASSLSEGPTEAFF.

V usage is TRBV3-1 and J usage is TRBJ2-7, with D maybe TRBD1 (5 bases). The CDR3 extends over 14 amino acids. CDR1 and CDR2 from the germline V gene are LGHDT and YNNKEL (reference sequence). The germline V and J ends were trimmed by 4 bases and 7 bases, with 17 bases remaining between them. The CDR3, as DNA: TGTGCCAGCAGCCCCCTGGAAGGGGCCAGGGAGCAGTACTTC. Translating it yields CASSPLEGAREQYF.

CDR3 in amino acids: CASSSDRTYGYTF. Here the CDR3 DNA reads TGTGCCAGCAGCTCGGACAGAACCTATGGCTACACCTTC. The chain employs TRBV5-5 and TRBJ1-2; perhaps TRBD1 as D (6 bases). V lost 3 bases to trimming and J lost 4 bases, with 10 bases between them. This CDR3 has 13 residues. From germline, CDR1 is SGHKS and CDR2 YYEKEE (reference sequence).

The chain is built from TRBV7-9 and TRBJ2-1, with a possible D match to TRBD2 (5 bases). The germline gives CDR1 SEHNR, CDR2 FQNEAQ (reference sequence). V gave up 6 bases and J gave up 7 bases, with 19 bases separating them. CDR3 size: 15 residues. The DNA for the CDR3 is TGTGCCAGCAGACAACGCGAGGGTGCAGCTAATGAGCAGTTCTTC. It yields the protein CASRQREGAANEQFF. The full variable domain, with the rest looked up from reference TRBV7-9 and TRBJ2-1, is DTGVSQNPRHKITKRGQNVTFRCDPISEHNRLYWYRQTLGQGPEFLTYFQNEAQLEKSRLLSDRFSAERPKGSFSTLEIQRTEQGDSAMYLCASRQREGAANEQFFGPGTRLTVL.

J is TRBJ2-1 and V is TRBV3-1; possibly TRBD2 for D (7 bases). Germline V CDR1 and CDR2: LGHDT, YNNKEL (reference sequence). The CDR3 sequence is 14 residues long. V lost 0 bases to trimming and J lost 7 bases, with 10 bases between them. In DNA, the CDR3 is TGTGCCAGCAGCCAAGAGGGGGGGCGGAATGAGCAGTTCTTC. Protein sequence: CASSQEGGRNEQFF.

The chain uses TRBV18 and TRBJ2-4, with D maybe TRBD1 (6 bases). The CDR3 is made up of 14 amino acids. The germline CDR1 and CDR2 sequences are KGHSH and LQKENI. Trimming removed 6 bases at V and 1 base at J, with 10 bases between. The CDR3 here is CASSSGQAKNIQYF. CDR3 bases: TGTGCCAGCTCCTCTGGACAGGCCAAAAACATTCAGTACTTC. The entire variable domain, with the rest obtained from reference TRBV18 and TRBJ2-4, is as follows: NAGVMQNPRHLVRRRGQEARLRCSPMKGHSHVYWYRQLPEEGLKFMVYLQKENIIDESGMPKERFSAEFPKEGPSILRIQQVVRGDSAAYFCASSSGQAKNIQYFGAGTRLSVL.

The rearrangement joins TRBV7-8 to TRBJ1-5; possible D gene TRBD1, 5 bases. CDR3 length: 16 residues. Germline lookup yields CDR1 SGHVS and CDR2 FQNEAQ. V lost 5 bases, J lost 3 bases, and 17 bases lay in between. The CDR3 spells CASSLLGTVDNQPQHF. The CDR3 nucleotides read TGTGCCAGCAGCCTGTTAGGGACCGTTGACAATCAGCCCCAGCATTTT.

The rearrangement links TRBV28 to TRBJ2-2, with TRBD1 matching 9 bases. The CDR3 covers 15 residues. The V and J ends lost 8 bases and 0 bases, in that order; junction bases with no gene match: 4. The germline V gene encodes CDR1 MDHEN and CDR2 SYDVKM. The CDR3: CASGGTGTNTGELFF. CDR3 coding DNA: TGTGCCAGCGGCGGGACAGGGACGAACACCGGGGAGCTGTTTTTT.

This chain links TRBV19 with TRBJ2-3; D might be TRBD2 (5 bases). The V and J ends lost 6 bases and 9 bases respectively, with 22 bases between them. The CDR3 consists of 15 residues. CDR1 LNHDA and CDR2 SQIVND come from the germline V gene (reference sequence). CDR3 nucleotides: TGTGCCAGTAGCCCGGACGGACTTTTAAAACCAACGCAGTATTTT. Its protein product is CASSPDGLLKPTQYF.

This chain uses TRBV28 with TRBJ2-7; 9 bases agree with TRBD1. V lost 6 bases to trimming and J lost 1 base; unmatched junction nucleotides: 10. CDR3 length: 16 residues. Germline CDR1 MDHEN, CDR2 SYDVKM. In DNA, the CDR3 is TGTGCCAGCAGCCCAACGCGGGACAGGGTATCCTACGAGCAGTACTTC. Amino acids: CASSPTRDRVSYEQYF. Using reference TRBV28 and TRBJ2-7 for the parts outside the CDR3, the full variable domain is DVKVTQSSRYLVKRTGEKVFLECVQDMDHENMFWYRQDPGLGLRLIYFSYDVKMKEKGDIPEGYSVSREKKERFSLILESASTNQTSMYLCASSPTRDRVSYEQYFGPGTRLTVT.

The chain links TRBV2 to TRBJ2-7; 13 bases line up with TRBD2. This CDR3 is 14 amino acids long. V was pared by 7 bases and J by 2 bases, with 2 bases of the junction left unmatched. Per the germline V gene, CDR1 is SNHLY and CDR2 is FYNNEI. The CDR3 spells CASKGLAGPYEQYF. In nucleotides, the CDR3 is TGTGCCAGCAAGGGACTAGCGGGGCCCTACGAGCAGTACTTC.

The gene calls are TRBV3-1 and TRBJ2-7, with TRBD1 matching over 10 bases. Germline loops: CDR1 LGHDT, CDR2 YNNKEL (reference sequence). The V segment lost 6 bases and the J segment 4 bases; nucleotides outside the gene matches: 18. This CDR3 contains 18 residues. CDR3 loop: CASSRADPGQGKSYEQYF. The CDR3 region has the DNA TGTGCCAGCAGTCGAGCGGATCCGGGACAGGGGAAATCGTACGAGCAGTACTTC.

The V gene is TRBV4-1, the J gene TRBJ2-1, with TRBD2 identical over 8 bases. This CDR3 has 17 residues. The V segment lost 2 bases and the J segment 5 bases; nucleotides outside the gene matches: 11. Looked up from germline, CDR1 is MGHRA and CDR2 is YSYEKL. For the CDR3, the DNA is TGCGCCAGCAGCCAATCCGAGACTAGCGCGGGAAACAATGAGCAGTTCTTC. Its protein product is CASSQSETSAGNNEQFF.

This clonotype was seen just once. This chain links TRBV27 with TRBJ2-1; D not certain. Germline V lookup: CDR1 MNHEY, CDR2 SMNVEV (reference sequence). Trimming took 3 bases from V and 6 from J, leaving 21 bases between them. This CDR3 is built from 17 residues. The chain's CDR3 is CASSLASLPTVRNEQFF. In nucleotides, the CDR3 is TGTGCCAGCAGTTTGGCTAGTTTGCCGACGGTGCGCAATGAGCAGTTCTTC.

This CDR3 is CASSESSYQPQHF. CDR3 DNA sequence: TGCGCCAGCAGTGAGTCTTCGTATCAGCCCCAGCATTTT. This chain connects TRBV10-2 to TRBJ1-5; D is uncertain. The V gene's germline CDR1 is WSHSY and CDR2 SAAADI. The CDR3 has 13 residues. V was clipped by 0 bases and J by 5 bases, with 5 bases between them.

V is TRBV7-6 and J is TRBJ2-5, with 7 bases fitting TRBD2. The CDR3 runs to 13 residues. Germline values: CDR1 SGHVS, CDR2 FNYEAQ. Losses at the gene ends were 5 bases for V and 6 bases for J; bases not matched to a gene: 6. The CDR3, as DNA: TGTGCCAGCAGCCAGCGGGGAAGAAAGACCCAGTACTTC. Protein product: CASSQRGRKTQYF.

The rearrangement links TRBV5-1 to TRBJ2-2; no clear D. Germline CDR1 reads SGHRS; CDR2 reads YFSETQ. Between the trimmed V and J ends, which lost 0 bases and 0 bases, there was a span of 9 bases. The CDR3 consists of 16 residues. The CDR3: CASSLESVSNTGELFF. The CDR3 region has the DNA TGCGCCAGCAGCTTGGAAAGCGTCTCGAACACCGGGGAGCTGTTTTTT.

The chain joins TRBV2 to TRBJ1-5; tentative D call: TRBD1 (5 bases). CDR3 length: 14 amino acids. CDR1 and CDR2 from the germline V gene are SNHLY and FYNNEI. Trimming pared 7 bases from V and 1 base from J, leaving 11 bases between. The CDR3 reads CASTPGLSNQPQHF. The CDR3 nucleotides are TGTGCCAGCACTCCGGGACTAAGCAATCAGCCCCAGCATTTT.

The chain employs TRBV29-1 and TRBJ2-6; no clear D. Germline V gene lookup returns CDR1 SQVTM and CDR2 ANQGSEA. V lost 5 bases and J 0 bases, leaving 8 bases between the germline ends. This CDR3 has 14 residues. CDR3 sequence (DNA): TGCAGCGTTACATCCTTCTCTGGGGCCAACGTCCTGACTTTC. Encoded protein: CSVTSFSGANVLTF.

The V call is TRBV29-1, the J call TRBJ2-5; D possibly matches TRBD1 or TRBD2 (5 bases each). Trimming removed 5 bases at V and 6 bases at J, with 16 bases between. Germline V gene sequence: CDR1 SQVTM, CDR2 ANQGSEA. The CDR3 spans 13 residues. The CDR3, as DNA: TGCAGCGTTTCGAGGGGCGCGGAAAAGACCCAGTACTTC. It specifies CSVSRGAEKTQYF.

The rearrangement uses TRBV12-3 or TRBV12-4 and TRBJ2-6; D possibly corresponds to TRBD1 (5 bases). The V end was cut by 6 bases, the J end by 1 base, with 10 bases between. The CDR3 loop spans 15 amino acids. CDR3 protein: CASRLDSSGANVLTF. The CDR3 DNA follows: TGTGCCAGCAGACTCGACAGTTCTGGGGCCAACGTCCTGACTTTC.

Here the CDR3 reads CASSDPGLVDTQYF. CDR3 nucleotide sequence: TGTGCCAGCAGCGATCCGGGACTAGTGGATACGCAGTATTTT. V and J are TRBV7-2 and TRBJ2-3; the match to TRBD2 covers 8 bases. The CDR3 sequence is 14 residues long. From germline, CDR1 is SGHTA and CDR2 FQGNSA. Trimming took 5 bases from V and 6 from J; bases not matched to a gene: 7.

The rearrangement uses TRBV9 and TRBJ2-2; D is undetermined. Germline lookup yields CDR1 SGDLS and CDR2 YYNGEE. V dropped 4 bases and J dropped 5 bases, with 15 bases sitting between them. This CDR3 spans 15 amino acids. In DNA form, the CDR3 reads TGTGCCAGCAGCCCCTACTTGGGTGGGACCGGGGAGCTGTTTTTT. It is translated as CASSPYLGGTGELFF.